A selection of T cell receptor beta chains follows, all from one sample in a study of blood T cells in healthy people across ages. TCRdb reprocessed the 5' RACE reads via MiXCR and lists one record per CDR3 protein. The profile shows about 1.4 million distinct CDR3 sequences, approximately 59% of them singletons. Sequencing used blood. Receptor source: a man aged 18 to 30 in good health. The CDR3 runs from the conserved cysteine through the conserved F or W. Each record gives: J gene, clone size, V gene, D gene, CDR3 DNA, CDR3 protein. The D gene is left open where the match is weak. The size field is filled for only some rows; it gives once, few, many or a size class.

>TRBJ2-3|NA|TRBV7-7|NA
TGTGCTAGCAGCTCCCGGGAGGGGGCAATCACAGATACGCAGTATTTT
CASSSREGAITDTQYF
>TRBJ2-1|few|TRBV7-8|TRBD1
TGTGCCAGCAGCATCCACAGGGGTAATGAGCAGTTCTTC
CASSIHRGNEQFF
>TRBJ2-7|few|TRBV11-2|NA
TGTGCCAGCAGCGCACCGGGACGGTACTACGAGCAGTACTTC
CASSAPGRYYEQYF
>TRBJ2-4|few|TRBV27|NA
TGTGCCAGCAGTTTAGGCCCCCCGTGGGGCAGGAACATTCAGTACTTC
CASSLGPPWGRNIQYF
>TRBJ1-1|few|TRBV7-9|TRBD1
TGTGCCAGCAGCTTTAATTTGGACAGGGGTGAAGCTTTCTTT
CASSFNLDRGEAFF
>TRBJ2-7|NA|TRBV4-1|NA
TGCGCCAGCAGCCAAGTTCCGGGCCCGCGCGAGCAGTACTTC
CASSQVPGPREQYF
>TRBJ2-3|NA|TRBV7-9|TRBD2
TGTGCCAGCAGCCTGAATGGGGCTAGCGGGAGAGCAACAGATACGCAGTATTTT
CASSLNGASGRATDTQYF
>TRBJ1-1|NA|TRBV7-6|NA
TGTGCCAGCAGCCCTACAGGGTTCGGTACATTGGGAGCTTTCTTT
CASSPTGFGTLGAFF
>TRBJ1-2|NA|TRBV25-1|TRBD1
TGTGCCAGCAGTGGAGGACAGGGGTATAACGATGGCTACACCTTC
CASSGGQGYNDGYTF
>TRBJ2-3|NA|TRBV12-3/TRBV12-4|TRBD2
TGTGCCAGCAGACCAGGACTAGCGGGAGTTTTGGAAGCAGATACGCAGTATTTT
CASRPGLAGVLEADTQYF
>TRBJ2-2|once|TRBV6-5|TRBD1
TGTGCCACCCGGGACAGGAACACCGGGGAGCTGTTTTTT
CATRDRNTGELFF
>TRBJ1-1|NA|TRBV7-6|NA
TGTGCCAGCAGCTTAGTTGGAGCAGCTGAAGCTTTCTTT
CASSLVGAAEAFF
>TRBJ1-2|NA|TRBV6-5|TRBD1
TGTGCCAGCAGCCCTCCCAACAGGGGGAACTATGGCTACACCTTC
CASSPPNRGNYGYTF